The present entry profiles one T cell receptor beta chain with its context. The antigen is undetermined. The germline V gene has CDR1 SQVTM and CDR2 ANQGSEA. Trimming took 6 bases from V and 2 from J, leaving 20 bases between them. This CDR3 has 17 amino acids. The time point was: week 35, safety follow-up. Vaccine doses each comprised 300 ug of mutant IDH1 20-mer peptide, with topical imiquimod. These data are taken from a study of a mutant IDH1 vaccine in newly diagnosed glioma. At the level of the study: Before enrollment, patients got radiotherapy alone, temozolomide alone, or mostly the combination. Scheduled at week 35, visit V12 preceded visit V13, held at week 47.

The study, taken as a whole, reports: Whatever changes occurred in top peripheral T cell clonotypes seemed unrelated to pseudoprogression.

Produced via immunoSEQ multiplex PCR; TCRdb's table is partial and in-frame only. This sample has tens of thousands of clones; around nine tenths occur once, and the top ten carry 1.5% to 2.5%. Sequenced material: PBMCs, taken from a glioma patient whose treatment included an IDH1 peptide vaccine. The chain uses TRBV29-1 and TRBJ2-6, with D tentatively TRBD1 (8 bases). The sequence was obtained from a man in his thirties or forties with glioma. The CDR3 region has the DNA TGCAGCGTGGCCCGGACAGGGAGGGACACTGGGGCCAACGTCCTGACTTTC. Translating gives CSVARTGRDTGANVLTF.